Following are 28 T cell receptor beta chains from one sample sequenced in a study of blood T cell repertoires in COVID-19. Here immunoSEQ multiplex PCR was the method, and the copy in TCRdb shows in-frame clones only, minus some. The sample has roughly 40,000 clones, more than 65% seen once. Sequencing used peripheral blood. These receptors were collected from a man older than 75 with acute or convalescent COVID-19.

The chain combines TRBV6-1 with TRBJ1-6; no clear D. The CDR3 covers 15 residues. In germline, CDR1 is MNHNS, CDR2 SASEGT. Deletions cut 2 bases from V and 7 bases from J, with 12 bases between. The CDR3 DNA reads TGTGCCAGCAGTGAAACTTTGGGAGGGAATTCACCCCTCCACTTT. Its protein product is CASSETLGGNSPLHF.

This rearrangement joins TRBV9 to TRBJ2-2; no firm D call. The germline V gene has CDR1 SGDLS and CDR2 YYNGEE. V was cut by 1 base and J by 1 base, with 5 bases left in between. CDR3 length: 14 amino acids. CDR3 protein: CASSVSGNTGELFF. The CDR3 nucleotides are TGTGCCAGCAGCGTATCCGGGAACACCGGGGAGCTGTTTTTT.

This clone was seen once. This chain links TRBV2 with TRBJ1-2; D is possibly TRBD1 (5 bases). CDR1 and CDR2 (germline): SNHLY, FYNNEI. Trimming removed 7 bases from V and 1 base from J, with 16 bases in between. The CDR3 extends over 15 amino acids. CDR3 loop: CASTNTRGGNYGYTF. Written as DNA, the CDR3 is TGTGCCAGCACCAATACAAGGGGAGGTAACTATGGCTACACCTTC.

The CDR3 DNA follows: TGTGCCAGCAGCCCCGAGGGCGGGAGCTACGAGCAGTACTTC. It encodes CASSPEGGSYEQYF. The chain joins TRBV5-4 to TRBJ2-7, with 7 bases fitting TRBD2. This CDR3 comprises 14 residues. Germline CDR1 and CDR2: SGHNT and YYREEE (reference sequence). With V trimmed by 4 bases and J by 3 bases, 7 bases remained unmatched.

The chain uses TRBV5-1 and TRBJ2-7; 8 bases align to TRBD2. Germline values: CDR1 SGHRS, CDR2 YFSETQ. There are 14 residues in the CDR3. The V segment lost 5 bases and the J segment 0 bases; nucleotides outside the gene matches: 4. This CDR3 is CASRDAGGSYEQYF. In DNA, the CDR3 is TGCGCCAGCAGGGACGCGGGGGGCTCCTACGAGCAGTACTTC.

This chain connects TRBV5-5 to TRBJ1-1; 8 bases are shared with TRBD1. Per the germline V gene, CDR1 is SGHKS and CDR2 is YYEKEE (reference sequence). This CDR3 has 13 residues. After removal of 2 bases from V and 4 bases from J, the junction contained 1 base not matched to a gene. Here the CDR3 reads CASSFQGATEAFF. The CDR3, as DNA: TGTGCCAGCAGCTTTCAGGGGGCCACTGAAGCTTTCTTT.

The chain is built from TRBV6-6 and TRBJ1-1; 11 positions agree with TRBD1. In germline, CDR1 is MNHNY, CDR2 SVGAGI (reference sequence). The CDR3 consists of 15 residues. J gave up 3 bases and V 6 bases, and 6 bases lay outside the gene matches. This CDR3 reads CASRPGQGADTEAFF. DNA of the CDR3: TGTGCCAGCAGGCCAGGACAGGGGGCGGACACTGAAGCTTTCTTT.

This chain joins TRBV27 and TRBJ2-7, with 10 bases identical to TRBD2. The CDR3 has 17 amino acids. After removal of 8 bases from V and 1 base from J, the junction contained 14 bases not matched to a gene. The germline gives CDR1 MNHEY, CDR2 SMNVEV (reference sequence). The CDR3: CASRQRTALAGSYEQYF. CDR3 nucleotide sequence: TGTGCCAGCCGCCAACGGACAGCACTAGCGGGGTCCTACGAGCAGTACTTC.

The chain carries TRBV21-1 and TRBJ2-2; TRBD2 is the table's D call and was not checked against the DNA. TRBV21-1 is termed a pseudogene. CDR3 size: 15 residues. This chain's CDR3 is CASSPPSGNTGELFF. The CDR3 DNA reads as TGTGCCAGCAGCCCCCCGTCGGGGAACACCGGGGAGCTGTTTTTT.

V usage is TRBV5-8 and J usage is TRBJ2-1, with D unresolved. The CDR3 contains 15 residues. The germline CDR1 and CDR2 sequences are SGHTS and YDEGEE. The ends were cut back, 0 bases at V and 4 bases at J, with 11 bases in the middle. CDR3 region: CASSLVIALYNEQFF. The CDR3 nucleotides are TGTGCCAGCAGCTTGGTAATAGCACTTTACAATGAGCAGTTCTTC.

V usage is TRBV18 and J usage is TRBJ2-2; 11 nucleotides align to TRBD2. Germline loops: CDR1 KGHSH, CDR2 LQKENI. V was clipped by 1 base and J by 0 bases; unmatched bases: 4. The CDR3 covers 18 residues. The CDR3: CASSPLLAGGANTGELFF. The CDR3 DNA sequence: TGTGCCAGCTCACCACTCTTAGCGGGGGGGGCGAACACCGGGGAGCTGTTTTTT.

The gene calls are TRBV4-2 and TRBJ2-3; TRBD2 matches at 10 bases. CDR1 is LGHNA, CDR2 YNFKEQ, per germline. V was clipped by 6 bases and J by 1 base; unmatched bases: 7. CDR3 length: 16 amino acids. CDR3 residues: CASRQREGRGTDTQYF. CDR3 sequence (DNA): TGTGCCAGCAGACAGCGGGAGGGCCGTGGCACAGATACGCAGTATTTT.

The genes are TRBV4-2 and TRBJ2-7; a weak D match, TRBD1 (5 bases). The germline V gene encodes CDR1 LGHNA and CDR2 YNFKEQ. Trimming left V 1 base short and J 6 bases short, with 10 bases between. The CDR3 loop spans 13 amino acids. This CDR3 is CASSQGWTSEQYF. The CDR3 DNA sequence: TGTGCCAGCAGCCAAGGTTGGACATCCGAGCAGTACTTC.

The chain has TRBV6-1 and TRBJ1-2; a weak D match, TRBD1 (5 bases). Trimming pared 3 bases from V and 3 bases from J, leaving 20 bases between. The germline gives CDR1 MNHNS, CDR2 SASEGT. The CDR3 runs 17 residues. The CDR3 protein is CASSDDPGRGGDYGYTF. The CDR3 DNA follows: TGTGCCAGCAGTGACGACCCTGGGAGAGGAGGGGACTATGGCTACACCTTC.

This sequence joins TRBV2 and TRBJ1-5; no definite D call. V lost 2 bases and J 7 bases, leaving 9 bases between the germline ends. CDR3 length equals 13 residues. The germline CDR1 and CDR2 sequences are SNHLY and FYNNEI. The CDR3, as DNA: TGTGCCAGCAGTGAACGGCGGGAACAGCCCCAGCATTTT. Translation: CASSERREQPQHF. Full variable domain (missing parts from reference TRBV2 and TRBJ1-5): EPEVTQTPSHQVTQMGQEVILRCVPISNHLYFYWYRQILGQKVEFLVSFYNNEISEKSEIFDDQFSVERPDGSNFTLKIRSTKLEDSAMYFCASSERREQPQHFGDGTRLSIL.

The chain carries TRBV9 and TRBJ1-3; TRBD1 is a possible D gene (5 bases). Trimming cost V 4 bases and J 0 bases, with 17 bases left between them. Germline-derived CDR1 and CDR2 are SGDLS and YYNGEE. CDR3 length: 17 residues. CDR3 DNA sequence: TGTGCCAGCAGCTCAGGTGGGGGGAGGGTCTCTGGAAACACCATATATTTT. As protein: CASSSGGGRVSGNTIYF. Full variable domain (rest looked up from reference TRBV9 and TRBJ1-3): DSGVTQTPKHLITATGQRVTLRCSPRSGDLSVYWYQQSLDQGLQFLIQYYNGEERAKGNILERFSAQQFPDLHSELNLSSLELGDSALYFCASSSGGGRVSGNTIYFGEGSWLTVV.

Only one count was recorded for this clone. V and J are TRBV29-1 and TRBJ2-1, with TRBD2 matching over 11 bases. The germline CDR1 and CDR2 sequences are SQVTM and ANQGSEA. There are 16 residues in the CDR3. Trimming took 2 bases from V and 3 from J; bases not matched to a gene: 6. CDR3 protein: CSVEWASGRSYNEQFF. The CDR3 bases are TGCAGCGTTGAATGGGCTAGCGGGAGGAGCTACAATGAGCAGTTCTTC.

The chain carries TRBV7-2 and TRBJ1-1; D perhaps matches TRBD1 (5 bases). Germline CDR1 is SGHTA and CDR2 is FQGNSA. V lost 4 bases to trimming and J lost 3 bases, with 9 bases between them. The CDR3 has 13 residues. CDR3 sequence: CASSSRVHTEAFF. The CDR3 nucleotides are TGTGCCAGCAGCTCCAGGGTGCACACTGAAGCTTTCTTT.

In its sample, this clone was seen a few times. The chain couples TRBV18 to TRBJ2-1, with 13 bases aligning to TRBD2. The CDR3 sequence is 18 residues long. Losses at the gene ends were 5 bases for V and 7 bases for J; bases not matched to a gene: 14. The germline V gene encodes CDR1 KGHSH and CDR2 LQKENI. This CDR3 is CASSLRILTSGGRNEQFF. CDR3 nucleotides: TGTGCCAGCTCATTACGCATACTGACTAGCGGGGGGAGGAATGAGCAGTTCTTC.

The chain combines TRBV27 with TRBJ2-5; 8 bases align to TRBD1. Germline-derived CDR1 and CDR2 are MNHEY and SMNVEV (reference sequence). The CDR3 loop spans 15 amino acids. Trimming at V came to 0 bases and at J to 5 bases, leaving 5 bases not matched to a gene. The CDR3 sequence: CASSLSRTGSETQYF. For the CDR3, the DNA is TGTGCCAGCAGTTTATCCCGGACAGGGTCGGAGACCCAGTACTTC.

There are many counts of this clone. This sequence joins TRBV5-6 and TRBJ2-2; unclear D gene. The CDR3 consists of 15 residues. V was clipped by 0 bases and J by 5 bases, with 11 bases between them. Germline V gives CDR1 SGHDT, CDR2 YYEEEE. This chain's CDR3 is CASSLGLVPTGELFF. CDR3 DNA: TGTGCCAGCAGCTTGGGATTAGTCCCGACCGGGGAGCTGTTTTTT.

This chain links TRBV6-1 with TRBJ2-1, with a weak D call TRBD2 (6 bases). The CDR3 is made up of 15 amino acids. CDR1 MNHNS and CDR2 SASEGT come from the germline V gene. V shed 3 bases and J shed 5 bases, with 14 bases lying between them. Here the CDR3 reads CASSERLGLDNEQFF. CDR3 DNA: TGTGCCAGCAGTGAGCGACTAGGATTGGACAATGAGCAGTTCTTC.

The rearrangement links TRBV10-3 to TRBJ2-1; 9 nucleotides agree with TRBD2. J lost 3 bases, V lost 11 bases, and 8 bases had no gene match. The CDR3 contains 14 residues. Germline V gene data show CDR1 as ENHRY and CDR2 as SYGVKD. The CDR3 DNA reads TGTGCCTCTCGACTAGCGGAAATCTACAATGAGCAGTTCTTC. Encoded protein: CASRLAEIYNEQFF.

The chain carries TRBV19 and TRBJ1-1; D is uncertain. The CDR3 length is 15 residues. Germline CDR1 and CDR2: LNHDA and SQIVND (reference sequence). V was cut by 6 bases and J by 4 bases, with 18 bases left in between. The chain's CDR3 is CASRRPGRTGTEAFF. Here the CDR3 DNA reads TGTGCCAGTAGGCGCCCCGGTCGAACCGGCACTGAAGCTTTCTTT.

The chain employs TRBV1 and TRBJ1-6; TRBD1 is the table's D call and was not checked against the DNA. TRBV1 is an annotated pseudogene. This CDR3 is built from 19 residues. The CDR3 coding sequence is TGCACCAGCAGCCAAGAAAAAGCCCAGGGGTTCGGCTATAATTCACCCCTCCACTTT. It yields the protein CTSSQEKAQGFGYNSPLHF.

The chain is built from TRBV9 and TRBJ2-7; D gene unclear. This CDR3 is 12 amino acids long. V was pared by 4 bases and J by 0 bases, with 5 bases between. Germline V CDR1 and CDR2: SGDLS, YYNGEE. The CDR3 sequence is CASSFNSYEQYF. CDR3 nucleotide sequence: TGTGCCAGCAGCTTTAACTCCTACGAGCAGTACTTC.

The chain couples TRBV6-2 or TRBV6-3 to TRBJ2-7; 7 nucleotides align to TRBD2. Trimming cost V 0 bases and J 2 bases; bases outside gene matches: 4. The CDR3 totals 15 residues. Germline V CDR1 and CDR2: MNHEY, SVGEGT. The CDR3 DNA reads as TGTGCCAGCAGTTACTCGGGGAGGGTCGCCTACGAGCAGTACTTC. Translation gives CASSYSGRVAYEQYF.

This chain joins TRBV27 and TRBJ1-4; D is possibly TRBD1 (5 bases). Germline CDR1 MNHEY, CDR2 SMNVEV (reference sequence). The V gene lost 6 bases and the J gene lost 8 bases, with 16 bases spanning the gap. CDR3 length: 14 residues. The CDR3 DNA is TGTGCCAGCAGGATGCAGGGATCCAACGAAAAACTGTTTTTT. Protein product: CASRMQGSNEKLFF.